A selection of T cell receptor beta chains follows, all from one sample in a study of shared clonotypes between healthy human individuals. The table came from immunoSEQ multiplex PCR; TCRdb's copy has only in-frame clones and leaves some out. Here the sample spans roughly 2.5 million clones, more than 90% being singletons. The specimen was naive CD4+ T cells sorted from blood. Receptors were obtained from a man aged 18 to 29 in good health. Both conserved end residues are part of each CDR3. Fields, in order: clone size, V gene, J gene, D gene, CDR3 protein, CDR3 DNA. D genes are given only for firm matches. Clone size appears in some rows only: once, few, many, or a class for an expanded clone.

clone size: .; V gene: TRBV5-6; J gene: TRBJ2-2; D gene: .; CDR3 protein: CASSLLGGNTGELFF; CDR3 DNA: TGTGCCAGCAGCTTGTTGGGAGGTAACACCGGGGAGCTGTTTTTT
clone size: once; V gene: TRBV5-6; J gene: TRBJ2-5; D gene: TRBD2; CDR3 protein: CASRAASGGETQYF; CDR3 DNA: TGTGCCAGCAGAGCCGCTAGCGGGGGAGAGACCCAGTACTTC
clone size: few; V gene: TRBV28; J gene: TRBJ1-5; D gene: .; CDR3 protein: CASTSGKGPSNQPQHF; CDR3 DNA: TGTGCCAGCACATCAGGGAAGGGGCCCTCCAATCAGCCCCAGCATTTT
clone size: .; V gene: TRBV7-9; J gene: TRBJ1-2; D gene: TRBD1; CDR3 protein: CASSLAGQAYGYTF; CDR3 DNA: TGTGCCAGCAGCTTAGCAGGACAGGCCTATGGCTACACCTTC
clone size: .; V gene: TRBV5-1; J gene: TRBJ1-6; D gene: TRBD1; CDR3 protein: CASSLEGGRSPLHF; CDR3 DNA: TGCGCCAGCAGCTTGGAAGGGGGCAGATCACCCCTCCACTTT
clone size: .; V gene: TRBV2; J gene: TRBJ2-6; D gene: .; CDR3 protein: CASSERPGLGGANVLTF; CDR3 DNA: TGTGCCAGCAGTGAAAGGCCAGGCCTTGGGGGGGCCAACGTCCTGACTTTC
clone size: .; V gene: TRBV19; J gene: TRBJ1-6; D gene: .; CDR3 protein: CASRGTGTANSPLHF; CDR3 DNA: TGTGCCAGTAGGGGGACCGGGACCGCCAATTCACCCCTCCACTTT
clone size: .; V gene: TRBV9; J gene: TRBJ1-5; D gene: .; CDR3 protein: CARDTNSNQPQHF; CDR3 DNA: TGTGCCCGGGACACAAATAGCAATCAGCCCCAGCATTTT
clone size: .; V gene: TRBV2; J gene: TRBJ2-7; D gene: .; CDR3 protein: CASTAGPYYEQYF; CDR3 DNA: TGTGCCAGCACGGCGGGACCCTATTACGAGCAGTACTTC
clone size: .; V gene: TRBV5-1; J gene: TRBJ1-5; D gene: .; CDR3 protein: CASSLNTNSNQPQHF; CDR3 DNA: TGCGCCAGCAGCTTAAACACCAATAGCAATCAGCCCCAGCATTTT
clone size: .; V gene: TRBV19; J gene: TRBJ1-1; D gene: .; CDR3 protein: CASSPPRENTEAFF; CDR3 DNA: TGTGCCAGTAGTCCCCCCAGGGAAAACACTGAAGCTTTCTTT
clone size: .; V gene: TRBV28; J gene: TRBJ2-3; D gene: TRBD2; CDR3 protein: CASSHGTSGRGGADTQYF; CDR3 DNA: TGTGCCAGCAGCCATGGGACTAGCGGGAGAGGGGGGGCAGATACGCAGTATTTT
clone size: .; V gene: TRBV18; J gene: TRBJ1-1; D gene: .; CDR3 protein: CASSPGGGKAFF; CDR3 DNA: TGTGCCAGCTCACCAGGGGGGGGCAAAGCTTTCTTT
clone size: .; V gene: TRBV18; J gene: TRBJ2-7; D gene: .; CDR3 protein: CASSPSSDGTYEQYF; CDR3 DNA: TGTGCCAGCTCACCTTCCTCGGACGGGACTTACGAGCAGTACTTC
clone size: .; V gene: TRBV2; J gene: TRBJ1-1; D gene: TRBD1; CDR3 protein: CASSDRDRAIIWNTEAFF; CDR3 DNA: TGTGCCAGCAGCGACCGGGACAGGGCGATTATTTGGAACACTGAAGCTTTCTTT
clone size: .; V gene: TRBV6-5; J gene: TRBJ2-7; D gene: TRBD1; CDR3 protein: CASSRDSNYEQYF; CDR3 DNA: TGTGCCAGCAGTAGGGACAGTAACTACGAGCAGTACTTC
clone size: .; V gene: TRBV6-1; J gene: TRBJ1-1; D gene: .; CDR3 protein: CASSTDRRTEAFF; CDR3 DNA: TGTGCCAGCAGCACCGACAGACGAACTGAAGCTTTCTTT
clone size: .; V gene: TRBV5-6; J gene: TRBJ1-5; D gene: TRBD1; CDR3 protein: CASSRTGGYSNQPQHF; CDR3 DNA: TGTGCCAGCAGCCGGACAGGGGGATATAGCAATCAGCCCCAGCATTTT
clone size: .; V gene: TRBV5-1; J gene: TRBJ1-1; D gene: .; CDR3 protein: CASSGQTLGMNTEAFF; CDR3 DNA: TGCGCCAGCAGCGGACAGACTCTCGGCATGAACACTGAAGCTTTCTTT
clone size: .; V gene: TRBV9; J gene: TRBJ2-6; D gene: TRBD1; CDR3 protein: CASSEGDRVGSGANVLTF; CDR3 DNA: TGTGCCAGCAGCGAGGGGGACAGGGTAGGCTCTGGGGCCAACGTCCTGACTTTC
clone size: few; V gene: TRBV2; J gene: TRBJ1-5; D gene: .; CDR3 protein: CASSEAPGGGQPQHF; CDR3 DNA: TGTGCCAGCAGTGAAGCCCCGGGGGGCGGACAGCCCCAGCATTTT
clone size: .; V gene: TRBV10-2; J gene: TRBJ1-2; D gene: .; CDR3 protein: CASSEPDGYGYTF; CDR3 DNA: TGCGCCAGCAGTGAGCCCGACGGATATGGCTACACCTTC
clone size: .; V gene: TRBV6-1; J gene: TRBJ2-5; D gene: TRBD2; CDR3 protein: CASAGLAGPQETQYF; CDR3 DNA: TGTGCCAGCGCGGGACTAGCGGGGCCGCAAGAGACCCAGTACTTC
clone size: .; V gene: TRBV18; J gene: TRBJ2-5; D gene: .; CDR3 protein: CASSPRRGGGETQYF; CDR3 DNA: TGTGCCAGCTCACCACGGCGCGGGGGCGGGGAGACCCAGTACTTC
clone size: .; V gene: TRBV7-2; J gene: TRBJ1-1; D gene: TRBD1; CDR3 protein: CASSLSDRGVAFF; CDR3 DNA: TGTGCCAGCAGCTTATCGGACAGGGGTGTAGCTTTCTTT
clone size: .; V gene: TRBV11-2; J gene: TRBJ1-2; D gene: .; CDR3 protein: CASSPGPNYGYTF; CDR3 DNA: TGTGCCAGCAGCCCCGGGCCGAACTATGGCTACACCTTC
clone size: .; V gene: TRBV7-2; J gene: TRBJ2-2; D gene: TRBD2; CDR3 protein: CASSLQRETGELFF; CDR3 DNA: TGTGCCAGCAGCTTACAGCGGGAGACCGGGGAGCTGTTTTTT
clone size: .; V gene: TRBV30; J gene: TRBJ2-6; D gene: .; CDR3 protein: CAWSVVSGVEFGANVLTF; CDR3 DNA: TGTGCCTGGAGTGTAGTGTCAGGGGTAGAGTTTGGGGCCAACGTCCTGACTTTC
clone size: .; V gene: TRBV6-5; J gene: TRBJ2-3; D gene: TRBD2; CDR3 protein: CASSPTSGTDTQYF; CDR3 DNA: TGTGCCAGCAGCCCGACTAGCGGCACAGATACGCAGTATTTT
clone size: .; V gene: TRBV7-8; J gene: TRBJ2-7; D gene: TRBD2; CDR3 protein: CASGRTRSYEQYF; CDR3 DNA: TGTGCCAGCGGTAGGACTAGGAGTTACGAGCAGTACTTC
clone size: .; V gene: TRBV18; J gene: TRBJ2-3; D gene: TRBD2; CDR3 protein: CASSPLSSGATDTQYF; CDR3 DNA: TGTGCCAGCTCACCTCTCTCTAGCGGGGCCACAGATACGCAGTATTTT
clone size: .; V gene: TRBV4-1; J gene: TRBJ2-5; D gene: TRBD2; CDR3 protein: CASSHGLEETQYF; CDR3 DNA: TGCGCCAGCAGCCATGGACTAGAAGAGACCCAGTACTTC
clone size: .; V gene: TRBV6-5; J gene: TRBJ2-3; D gene: TRBD2; CDR3 protein: CASTRGLAGGDTQYF; CDR3 DNA: TGTGCCAGCACCCGTGGGCTAGCGGGGGGGGATACGCAGTATTTT
clone size: .; V gene: TRBV10-3; J gene: TRBJ2-1; D gene: TRBD2; CDR3 protein: CAISEVAGRHEQFF; CDR3 DNA: TGTGCCATCAGTGAGGTAGCGGGAAGACATGAGCAGTTCTTC
clone size: .; V gene: TRBV5-1; J gene: TRBJ2-6; D gene: TRBD1; CDR3 protein: CASCGTGTSGANVLTF; CDR3 DNA: TGCGCCAGCTGTGGGACAGGAACTTCTGGGGCCAACGTCCTGACTTTC
clone size: once; V gene: TRBV11-1; J gene: TRBJ1-1; D gene: TRBD1; CDR3 protein: CASSYRTGGNTEAFF; CDR3 DNA: TGTGCCAGCAGCTACCGGACAGGGGGGAACACTGAAGCTTTCTTT
clone size: .; V gene: TRBV4-3; J gene: TRBJ1-6; D gene: .; CDR3 protein: CASSRGQDSVNSPLHF; CDR3 DNA: TGCGCCAGCAGCCGCGGCCAAGATAGCGTAAATTCACCCCTCCACTTT
clone size: .; V gene: TRBV7-2; J gene: TRBJ2-1; D gene: .; CDR3 protein: CASSYVADSYNEQFF; CDR3 DNA: TGTGCCAGCAGCTACGTAGCAGACTCCTACAATGAGCAGTTCTTC
clone size: once; V gene: TRBV6-5; J gene: TRBJ1-6; D gene: .; CDR3 protein: CASSYEGSYNSPLHF; CDR3 DNA: TGTGCCAGCAGTTACGAAGGCTCCTATAATTCACCCCTCCACTTT
clone size: .; V gene: TRBV7-9; J gene: TRBJ1-2; D gene: .; CDR3 protein: CASSLGSQDYGYTF; CDR3 DNA: TGTGCCAGCAGCTTAGGGTCACAAGACTATGGCTACACCTTC
clone size: .; V gene: TRBV9; J gene: TRBJ2-5; D gene: .; CDR3 protein: CASSVAPPGETQYF; CDR3 DNA: TGTGCCAGCAGCGTAGCCCCCCCGGGGGAGACCCAGTACTTC
clone size: few; V gene: TRBV6-5; J gene: TRBJ1-2; D gene: .; CDR3 protein: CASSTEGRGGYTF; CDR3 DNA: TGTGCCAGCAGTACAGAAGGGAGAGGCGGCTACACCTTC
clone size: .; V gene: TRBV15; J gene: TRBJ1-1; D gene: .; CDR3 protein: CATSGGTSGNTEAFF; CDR3 DNA: TGTGCCACCAGCGGAGGGACATCGGGCAACACTGAAGCTTTCTTT
clone size: .; V gene: TRBV29-1; J gene: TRBJ1-5; D gene: .; CDR3 protein: CSVEAGVNQPQHF; CDR3 DNA: TGCAGCGTTGAGGCCGGTGTCAATCAGCCCCAGCATTTT
clone size: .; V gene: TRBV5-8; J gene: TRBJ2-7; D gene: .; CDR3 protein: CASSLYSAYSSYEQYF; CDR3 DNA: TGTGCCAGCAGCTTATATTCGGCTTACTCCTCCTACGAGCAGTACTTC
clone size: .; V gene: TRBV5-4; J gene: TRBJ2-7; D gene: TRBD2; CDR3 protein: CASSLPLAGVGEQYF; CDR3 DNA: TGTGCCAGCAGCTTGCCCCTAGCGGGAGTAGGCGAGCAGTACTTC